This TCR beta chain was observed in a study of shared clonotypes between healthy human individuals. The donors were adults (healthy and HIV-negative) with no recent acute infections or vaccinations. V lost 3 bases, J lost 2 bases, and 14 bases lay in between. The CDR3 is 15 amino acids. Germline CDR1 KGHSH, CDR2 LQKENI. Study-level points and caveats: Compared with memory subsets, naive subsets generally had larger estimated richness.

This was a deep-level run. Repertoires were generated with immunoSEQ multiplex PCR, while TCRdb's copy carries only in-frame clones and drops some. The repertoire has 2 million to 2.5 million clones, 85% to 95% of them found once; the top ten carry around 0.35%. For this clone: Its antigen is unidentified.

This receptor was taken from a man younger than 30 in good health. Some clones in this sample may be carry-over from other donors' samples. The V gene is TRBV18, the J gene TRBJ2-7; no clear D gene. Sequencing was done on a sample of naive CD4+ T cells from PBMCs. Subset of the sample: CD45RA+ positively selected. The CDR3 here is CASSPSRTSTYEQYF. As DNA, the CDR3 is TGTGCCAGCTCACCGTCCAGGACCAGTACCTACGAGCAGTACTTC. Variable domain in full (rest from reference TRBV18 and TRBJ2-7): NAGVMQNPRHLVRRRGQEARLRCSPMKGHSHVYWYRQLPEEGLKFMVYLQKENIIDESGMPKERFSAEFPKEGPSILRIQQVVRGDSAAYFCASSPSRTSTYEQYFGPGTRLTVT.